One and the same sample provided the 25 T cell receptor beta chains below, sequenced in a study of T cell repertoires in cytomegalovirus infection. TCRdb processed the reads anew with MiXCR; each CDR3 protein has one entry. The table has 650,000 to 900,000 distinct CDR3 sequences, 32% seen once; the top ten hold around 12%. No antigens are known for them. Sequencing was performed on cultured CD8+ T cells from PBMCs, taken from culture after CMV antigen stimulation. The receptors here all came from a human donor in good health (CMV status not recorded). Some clones in this sample may be carry-over from other donors' samples.

The chain recombines TRBV19 with TRBJ2-1; D might be TRBD1 (5 bases). The V gene's germline CDR1 is LNHDA and CDR2 SQIVND (reference sequence). The CDR3 contains 15 residues. Trimming stripped 2 bases from V and 1 base from J, with 9 bases between. The CDR3 loop reads CASSISDRSYNEQFF. The DNA of the CDR3 is TGTGCCAGTAGTATAAGCGACAGATCCTACAATGAGCAGTTCTTC.

There are a few counts of this clonotype. The chain joins TRBV7-6 to TRBJ2-1; no reliable D call. The germline V gene encodes CDR1 SGHVS and CDR2 FNYEAQ. V was clipped by 0 bases and J by 3 bases, with 15 bases between them. The CDR3 has 17 amino acids. CDR3 residues: CASSLAGLQTLYNEQFF. The CDR3 region has the DNA TGTGCCAGCAGCTTAGCCGGGCTCCAAACCCTCTACAATGAGCAGTTCTTC.

This clonotype was counted a few times. The V call is TRBV7-3, the J call TRBJ2-7; 10 positions match TRBD2. Germline lookup yields CDR1 SGHTA and CDR2 FQGTGA. Trimming removed 2 bases from V and 3 bases from J; junction bases left unmatched: 1. The CDR3 has 14 amino acids. The CDR3 nucleotides read TGTGCCAGCAGCTTACTAGCGGGGGACTACGAGCAGTACGTC. This sequence encodes CASSLLAGDYEQYV.

Many counts were recorded for this clonotype. The V and J genes are TRBV7-2 and TRBJ2-7, with D tentatively TRBD1 (5 bases). CDR1 is SGHTA and CDR2 is FQGNSA in the germline V gene. V lost 2 bases and J 2 bases, leaving 16 bases between the germline ends. The CDR3 runs 16 residues. CDR3 in amino acids: CASSLLRKADTYEQYF. CDR3 coding DNA: TGTGCCAGCAGCTTATTAAGAAAGGCGGACACCTACGAGCAGTACTTC.

The rearrangement links TRBV5-4 to TRBJ2-5, with TRBD2 as a possible D gene (6 bases). V was pared by 4 bases and J by 4 bases, with 17 bases between. The CDR3 totals 15 residues. In germline, CDR1 is SGHNT, CDR2 YYREEE (reference sequence). Here the CDR3 DNA reads TGTGCCAGCAGCGATGCGGGACGGTTTCGAGAGACCCAGTACTTC. It yields the protein CASSDAGRFRETQYF.

The chain has TRBV5-6 and TRBJ1-1; the D is unclear. CDR3 length: 13 amino acids. CDR1 and CDR2 from the germline V gene are SGHDT and YYEEEE. V was pared by 0 bases and J by 6 bases, with 9 bases between. This CDR3 reads CASSLDMGSEAFF. The CDR3 DNA reads TGTGCCAGCAGCTTGGATATGGGGTCTGAAGCTTTCTTT.

The chain has TRBV29-1 and TRBJ1-1; 8 bases agree with TRBD1. CDR3 size: 15 residues. The germline V gene encodes CDR1 SQVTM and CDR2 ANQGSEA. V lost 6 bases, J lost 4 bases, and 13 bases stayed unmatched. The CDR3 DNA is TGCAGCGTCCTCCCACCCAGGGGGCCTGCCACTGAAGCTTTCTTT. Its translation: CSVLPPRGPATEAFF.

This clonotype was counted ten times or more. The rearrangement uses TRBV7-2 and TRBJ1-1, with TRBD1 matching 7 bases. Germline loops: CDR1 SGHTA, CDR2 FQGNSA. V shed 1 base and J 1 base; nucleotides not matched to a gene: 3. There are 15 residues in the CDR3. CDR3 amino acids: CASSLGGGPNTEAFF. CDR3 bases: TGTGCCAGCAGCTTAGGAGGGGGCCCGAACACTGAAGCTTTCTTT. The whole variable domain, filled in from reference TRBV7-2 and TRBJ1-1, reads GAGVSQSPSNKVTEKGKDVELRCDPISGHTALYWYRQSLGQGLEFLIYFQGNSAPDKSGLPSDRFSAERTGGSVSTLTIQRTQQEDSAVYLCASSLGGGPNTEAFFGQGTRLTVV.

This clonotype was recorded at least ten times. The chain uses TRBV28 and TRBJ2-5; 8 bases map to TRBD2. Trimming at V came to 10 bases and at J to 5 bases, leaving 12 bases not matched to a gene. Germline assignment: CDR1 MDHEN and CDR2 SYDVKM. This CDR3 has 14 amino acids. The CDR3 protein is CATTPGGARETQYF. The CDR3 coding sequence is TGTGCCACCACCCCGGGGGGGGCCAGGGAGACCCAGTACTTC.

V usage is TRBV7-9 and J usage is TRBJ1-2; 8 positions agree with TRBD1. CDR1 and CDR2 (germline): SEHNR, FQNEAQ (reference sequence). The CDR3 is made up of 12 amino acids. Germline trimming cut 5 bases from V and 8 bases from J; bases unmatched to any gene: 4. The chain's CDR3 is CASSEDRVGYTF. CDR3 sequence (DNA): TGTGCCAGCAGCGAGGACAGGGTCGGCTACACCTTC.

In DNA form, the CDR3 reads TGTGCCATCAGCCCGGGACAGAAAAACTATGGCTACACCTTC. Residues: CAISPGQKNYGYTF. The genes are TRBV10-3 and TRBJ1-2, with 7 bases lining up with TRBD1. The germline gives CDR1 ENHRY, CDR2 SYGVKD. This CDR3 has 14 residues. V shed 6 bases and J 2 bases; nucleotides not matched to a gene: 6.

The chain employs TRBV7-6 and TRBJ2-3; 8 nucleotides line up with TRBD1. This CDR3 contains 15 residues. Losses at the gene ends were 5 bases for V and 10 bases for J; bases not matched to a gene: 14. The germline CDR1 and CDR2 sequences are SGHVS and FNYEAQ. The CDR3 spells CASSPRGQGANSQYF. The CDR3 nucleotides read TGTGCCAGCAGCCCACGCGGGCAGGGGGCAAATTCGCAGTATTTT. The variable domain in full, completed from reference TRBV7-6 and TRBJ2-3, reads GAGVSQSPRYKVTKRGQDVALRCDPISGHVSLYWYRQALGQGPEFLTYFNYEAQQDKSGLPNDRFSAERPEGSISTLTIQRTEQRDSAMYRCASSPRGQGANSQYFGPGTRLTVL.

The table lists this clonotype with a few counts. This chain links TRBV6-1 with TRBJ1-2; D gene ambiguous. Looked up from germline, CDR1 is MNHNS and CDR2 is SASEGT. The CDR3 is 14 amino acids. Trimming removed 2 bases at V and 1 base at J, with 8 bases between. The DNA of the CDR3 is TGTGCCAGCAGTGAATATGGCAGTAACTATGGCTACACCTTC. It encodes CASSEYGSNYGYTF.

The V call is TRBV6-6, the J call TRBJ2-2, with no clear D. Germline assignment: CDR1 MNHNY and CDR2 SVGAGI (reference sequence). Trimming took 5 bases from V and 6 from J, leaving 4 bases between them. The CDR3 length is 11 residues. The CDR3 sequence is CASSMAGELFF. The CDR3 coding sequence is TGTGCCAGCAGTATGGCCGGGGAGCTGTTTTTT.

The chain employs TRBV14 and TRBJ2-2, with TRBD1 matching over 10 bases. From germline, CDR1 is SGHDN and CDR2 FVKESK. There are 19 residues in the CDR3. V shed 0 bases and J 6 bases; nucleotides not matched to a gene: 13. This CDR3 reads CASSQEFVFRDRGAGELFF. Here the CDR3 DNA reads TGTGCCAGCAGCCAAGAATTTGTATTTCGGGACAGGGGAGCCGGGGAGCTGTTTTTT.

The chain links TRBV5-4 to TRBJ1-6, with 9 bases fitting TRBD1. The germline V gene encodes CDR1 SGHNT and CDR2 YYREEE (reference sequence). This CDR3 has 15 amino acids. Trimming at V came to 4 bases and at J to 5 bases, leaving 4 bases not matched to a gene. The CDR3 region has the DNA TGTGCCAGCAGCCCGGGGACAGGGAATAATTCACCCCTCCACTTT. This translates into CASSPGTGNNSPLHF.

Ten or more counts support this clonotype. CDR3 sequence: CASSHSSYEQYF. Written as DNA, the CDR3 is TGTGCCAGCAGCCATAGCTCCTACGAGCAGTACTTC. This chain uses TRBV7-2 with TRBJ2-7; D is undetermined. The CDR3 contains 12 residues. Trimming stripped 5 bases from V and 0 bases from J, with 5 bases between. Germline V gene sequence: CDR1 SGHTA, CDR2 FQGNSA.

CDR3 bases: TGTGCCAGCAGTTACTCGTGGGACAGGGGGCCTGGGAGCAATCAGCCCCAGCATTTT. Protein: CASSYSWDRGPGSNQPQHF. The chain is built from TRBV6-2 or TRBV6-3 and TRBJ1-5; 12 positions match TRBD1. There are 19 residues in the CDR3. V was pared by 0 bases and J by 1 base, with 7 bases of the junction left unmatched. From germline, CDR1 is MNHEY and CDR2 SVGEGT.

This clonotype was picked up a small number of times. V usage is TRBV5-5 and J usage is TRBJ1-5; 8 positions match TRBD1. J was trimmed by 0 bases and V by 1 base; bases with no gene match: 6. Germline V lookup: CDR1 SGHKS, CDR2 YYEKEE (reference sequence). The CDR3 length is 17 residues. CDR3 coding DNA: TGTGCCAGCAGCTTGACAGGGGGTCCGTATAGCAATCAGCCCCAGCATTTT. It encodes CASSLTGGPYSNQPQHF.

This clonotype occurred a few times. The genes are TRBV12-3 or TRBV12-4 and TRBJ1-2; 8 bases map to TRBD1. The CDR3 covers 13 residues. The V and J ends lost 5 bases and 10 bases, in that order; junction bases with no gene match: 9. For the CDR3, the DNA is TGTGCCAGCAGTAACCGACAGGGGTTTGACTACACCTTC. It is translated as CASSNRQGFDYTF.

The chain is built from TRBV7-2 and TRBJ2-1; 7 bases fit TRBD1. V shed 5 bases and J 3 bases; nucleotides not matched to a gene: 13. The CDR3 is 17 residues long. Germline V CDR1 and CDR2: SGHTA, FQGNSA. CDR3 bases: TGTACCAGCAGCCCAATGCCCGGGACAGATTTCTACAATGAGCAGTTCTTC. It specifies CTSSPMPGTDFYNEQFF.

A remark on this clonotype: A read error may produce the germline difference seen at one junction end. The rearrangement joins TRBV7-8 to TRBJ1-4; D is ambiguous. CDR1 SGHVS and CDR2 FQNEAQ come from the germline V gene. CDR3 length: 14 amino acids. This chain's CDR3 is CTSSFHGTNEKLFF. The CDR3 DNA reads as TGTACCAGCAGCTTCCACGGAACTAATGAAAAACTGTTTTTT.

This clonotype was counted between two and nine times. V usage is TRBV2 and J usage is TRBJ1-1, with D unclear. The CDR3 spans 13 residues. Germline assignment: CDR1 SNHLY and CDR2 FYNNEI. Trimming took off 4 bases at V and 0 bases at J, with 6 bases between the two ends. CDR3 in DNA: TGTGCCAGCAGTGTTTGGGTGAACACTGAAGCTTTCTTT. Protein: CASSVWVNTEAFF.

This clonotype showed up many times. The chain employs TRBV7-6 and TRBJ2-3; 12 bases line up with TRBD2. Germline loops: CDR1 SGHVS, CDR2 FNYEAQ. V was clipped by 4 bases and J by 5 bases; unmatched bases: 4. The CDR3 runs 15 residues. The CDR3 nucleotides are TGTGCCAGCAGCTCTAGCGGGGGGGCAGTAGATACGCAGTATTTT. Encoded protein: CASSSSGGAVDTQYF. Together with reference TRBV7-6 and TRBJ2-3, the CDR3 gives the full variable domain: GAGVSQSPRYKVTKRGQDVALRCDPISGHVSLYWYRQALGQGPEFLTYFNYEAQQDKSGLPNDRFSAERPEGSISTLTIQRTEQRDSAMYRCASSSSGGAVDTQYFGPGTRLTVL.

This clonotype has only a few counts. The V and J genes are TRBV6-1 and TRBJ2-7; possible D gene TRBD1, 5 bases. The CDR3 spans 13 residues. The germline V gene has CDR1 MNHNS and CDR2 SASEGT. V was cut by 1 base and J by 4 bases, with 8 bases left in between. The CDR3 region has the DNA TGTGCCAGCAGTGAAGGGACAACTTACGAGCAGTACGTC. It yields the protein CASSEGTTYEQYV.